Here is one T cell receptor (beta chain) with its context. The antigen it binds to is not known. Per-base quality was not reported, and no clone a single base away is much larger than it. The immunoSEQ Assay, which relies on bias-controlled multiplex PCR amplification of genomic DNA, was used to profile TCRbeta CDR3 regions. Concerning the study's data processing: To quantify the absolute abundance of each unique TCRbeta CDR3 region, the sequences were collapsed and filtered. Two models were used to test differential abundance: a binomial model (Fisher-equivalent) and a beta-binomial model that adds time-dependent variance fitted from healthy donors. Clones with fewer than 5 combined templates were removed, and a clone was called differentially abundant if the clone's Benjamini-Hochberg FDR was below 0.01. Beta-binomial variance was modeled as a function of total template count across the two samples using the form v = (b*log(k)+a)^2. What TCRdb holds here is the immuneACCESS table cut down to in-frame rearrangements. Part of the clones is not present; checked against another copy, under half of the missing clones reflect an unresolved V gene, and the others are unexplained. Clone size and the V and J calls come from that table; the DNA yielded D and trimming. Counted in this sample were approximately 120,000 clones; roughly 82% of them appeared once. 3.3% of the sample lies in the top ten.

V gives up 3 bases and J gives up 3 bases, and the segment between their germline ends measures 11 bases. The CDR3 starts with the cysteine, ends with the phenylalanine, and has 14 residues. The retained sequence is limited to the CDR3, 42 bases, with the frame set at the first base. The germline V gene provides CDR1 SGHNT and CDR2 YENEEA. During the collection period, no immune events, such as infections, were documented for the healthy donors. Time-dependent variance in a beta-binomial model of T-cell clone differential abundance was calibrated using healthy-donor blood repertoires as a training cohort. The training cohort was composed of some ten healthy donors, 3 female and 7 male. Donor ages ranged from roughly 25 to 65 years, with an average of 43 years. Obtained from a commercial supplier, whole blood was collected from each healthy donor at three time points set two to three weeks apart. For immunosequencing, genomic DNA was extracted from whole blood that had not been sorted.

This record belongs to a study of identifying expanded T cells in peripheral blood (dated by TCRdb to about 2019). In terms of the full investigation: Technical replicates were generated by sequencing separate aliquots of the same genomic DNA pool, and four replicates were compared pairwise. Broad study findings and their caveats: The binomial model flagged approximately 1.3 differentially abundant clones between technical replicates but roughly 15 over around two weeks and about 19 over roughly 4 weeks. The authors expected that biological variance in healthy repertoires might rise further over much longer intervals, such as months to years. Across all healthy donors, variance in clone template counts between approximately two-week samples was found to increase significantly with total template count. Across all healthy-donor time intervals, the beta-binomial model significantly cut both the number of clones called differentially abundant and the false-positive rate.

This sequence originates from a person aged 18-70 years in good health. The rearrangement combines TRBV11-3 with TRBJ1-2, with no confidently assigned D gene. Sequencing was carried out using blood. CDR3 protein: CASSFTLRDYGYTF. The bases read TGTGCCAGCAGCTTCACCCTAAGGGACTATGGCTACACCTTC.